This is a list of T cell receptor beta chains from one sample in a study of blood T cell repertoires in COVID-19. Sequencing was performed with immunoSEQ multiplex PCR; in TCRdb, only in-frame clones are kept and a portion is missing. The table includes fewer than 100,000 clones, over 75% detected once. The specimen was peripheral blood. These receptors all stem from a man in his sixties with acute or convalescent COVID-19. The CDR3 runs from the conserved cysteine through the conserved F or W. The order of the fields is V gene, J gene, clone size, D gene, CDR3 protein, CDR3 DNA. The D gene is left open where the match is weak. The size of a clone is reported for some rows only, either as once, few or many, or as a class for expanded clones.

v_gene: TRBV13
j_gene: TRBJ2-7
abundance: -
d_gene: TRBD1
CDR3aa: CASSPFSGQGSYEQYF
CDR3nt: TGTGCCAGCAGCCCCTTCTCAGGACAGGGGTCCTACGAGCAGTACTTC

v_gene: TRBV5-4
j_gene: TRBJ1-1
abundance: -
d_gene: TRBD1
CDR3aa: CASSSDREAEAFF
CDR3nt: TGTGCCAGCAGCTCGGACAGGGAGGCTGAAGCTTTCTTT

v_gene: TRBV7-9
j_gene: TRBJ1-1
abundance: -
d_gene: TRBD1
CDR3aa: CASSLEGQGAFF
CDR3nt: TGTGCCAGCAGCTTAGAAGGACAGGGAGCTTTCTTT

v_gene: TRBV7-2
j_gene: TRBJ2-6
abundance: -
d_gene: TRBD1
CDR3aa: CASSLRRQGLASGANVLTF
CDR3nt: TGTGCCAGCAGCTTACGCCGACAGGGTTTGGCTTCTGGGGCCAACGTCCTGACTTTC

v_gene: TRBV6-5
j_gene: TRBJ2-1
abundance: -
d_gene: -
CDR3aa: CASSDRYNEQFF
CDR3nt: TGTGCCAGCAGCGACAGGTACAATGAGCAGTTCTTC

v_gene: TRBV7-8
j_gene: TRBJ1-1
abundance: -
d_gene: TRBD1
CDR3aa: CASSLGRGPWDTEAFF
CDR3nt: TGTGCCAGCAGCTTAGGGAGGGGGCCTTGGGACACTGAAGCTTTCTTT

v_gene: TRBV20-1
j_gene: TRBJ2-5
abundance: -
d_gene: -
CDR3aa: CSASFGGETQYF
CDR3nt: TGCAGTGCTAGTTTTGGGGGCGAGACCCAGTACTTC

v_gene: TRBV5-4
j_gene: TRBJ2-1
abundance: -
d_gene: TRBD2
CDR3aa: CASSGSGRNEQFF
CDR3nt: TGTGCCAGCAGCGGTAGCGGGAGGAATGAGCAGTTCTTC

v_gene: TRBV6-5
j_gene: TRBJ2-7
abundance: -
d_gene: TRBD2
CDR3aa: CASSYSLAGLAYEQYF
CDR3nt: TGTGCCAGCAGTTACTCGTTAGCGGGGCTGGCCTACGAGCAGTACTTC

v_gene: TRBV15
j_gene: TRBJ2-4
abundance: once
d_gene: TRBD2
CDR3aa: CATSRDAPSGKNIQYF
CDR3nt: TGTGCCACCAGCAGAGATGCACCTAGCGGAAAAAACATTCAGTACTTC

v_gene: TRBV29-1
j_gene: TRBJ2-7
abundance: -
d_gene: -
CDR3aa: CSVRDSAYEQYF
CDR3nt: TGCAGCGTCAGGGACTCCGCCTACGAGCAGTACTTC

v_gene: TRBV25-1
j_gene: TRBJ1-5
abundance: -
d_gene: -
CDR3aa: CASSEYALRSNQPQHF
CDR3nt: TGTGCCAGCAGTGAATATGCGTTGAGGAGCAATCAGCCCCAGCATTTT

v_gene: TRBV6-5
j_gene: TRBJ1-6
abundance: -
d_gene: -
CDR3aa: CASSYLGGPASPLHF
CDR3nt: TGTGCCAGCAGTTACTTGGGAGGACCTGCTTCACCCCTCCACTTT

v_gene: TRBV10-3
j_gene: TRBJ2-7
abundance: -
d_gene: -
CDR3aa: CAISGFEEYEQYF
CDR3nt: TGTGCCATCAGTGGCTTTGAAGAGTACGAGCAGTACTTC

v_gene: TRBV2
j_gene: TRBJ1-6
abundance: -
d_gene: TRBD1
CDR3aa: CASYYRGLQSPLHF
CDR3nt: TGTGCCAGCTATTACAGGGGACTTCAATCACCCCTCCACTTT

v_gene: TRBV7-9
j_gene: TRBJ2-5
abundance: -
d_gene: TRBD1
CDR3aa: CASSLDRTGGRETQYF
CDR3nt: TGTGCCAGCAGCTTAGACAGAACAGGGGGCAGGGAGACCCAGTACTTC

v_gene: TRBV29-1
j_gene: TRBJ2-5
abundance: -
d_gene: TRBD1
CDR3aa: CSVETTGTAQETQYF
CDR3nt: TGCAGCGTTGAGACAACCGGGACAGCGCAAGAGACCCAGTACTTC

v_gene: TRBV11-2
j_gene: TRBJ1-5
abundance: once
d_gene: -
CDR3aa: CASSRIGRGQPQHF
CDR3nt: TGTGCCAGCAGCCGAATAGGAAGGGGTCAGCCCCAGCATTTT

v_gene: TRBV19
j_gene: TRBJ2-1
abundance: -
d_gene: -
CDR3aa: CASSIAQDFADAFF
CDR3nt: TGTGCCAGTAGTATAGCCCAGGACTTCGCGGATGCGTTCTTC

v_gene: TRBV12-3/TRBV12-4
j_gene: TRBJ2-7
abundance: -
d_gene: TRBD2
CDR3aa: CASRQAGGNEQYF
CDR3nt: TGTGCCAGCAGGCAGGCGGGAGGGAACGAGCAGTACTTC

v_gene: TRBV5-1
j_gene: TRBJ2-5
abundance: -
d_gene: -
CDR3aa: CASSLGTTKETQYF
CDR3nt: TGCGCCAGCAGCTTAGGGACAACGAAAGAGACCCAGTACTTC

v_gene: TRBV7-2
j_gene: TRBJ1-2
abundance: -
d_gene: -
CDR3aa: CASSLAGSYGYTF
CDR3nt: TGTGCCAGCAGCTTAGCAGGGAGCTATGGCTACACCTTC

v_gene: TRBV4-2
j_gene: TRBJ2-7
abundance: -
d_gene: -
CDR3aa: CASSQPPGASEYSYEQYF
CDR3nt: TGTGCCAGCAGCCAGCCTCCTGGAGCTAGCGAGTACTCCTACGAGCAGTACTTC

v_gene: TRBV19
j_gene: TRBJ2-5
abundance: -
d_gene: TRBD1
CDR3aa: CASSPPRTGGSETQYF
CDR3nt: TGTGCCAGTAGTCCCCCCCGGACAGGGGGCAGTGAGACCCAGTACTTC

v_gene: TRBV7-7
j_gene: TRBJ2-5
abundance: -
d_gene: TRBD1
CDR3aa: CASSFGQESRTQYF
CDR3nt: TGTGCCAGCAGCTTCGGACAGGAGTCTAGGACCCAGTACTTC

v_gene: TRBV7-6
j_gene: TRBJ1-4
abundance: -
d_gene: -
CDR3aa: CASSLAWQGTTNEKLFF
CDR3nt: TGTGCCAGCAGCTTAGCGTGGCAGGGGACAACTAATGAAAAACTGTTTTTT

v_gene: TRBV5-1
j_gene: TRBJ2-7
abundance: -
d_gene: -
CDR3aa: CASSPTPPASYEQYF
CDR3nt: TGCGCCAGCAGCCCAACTCCCCCCGCGTCCTACGAGCAGTACTTC

v_gene: TRBV2
j_gene: TRBJ2-3
abundance: -
d_gene: TRBD1
CDR3aa: CASTDRAASTDTQYF
CDR3nt: TGTGCCAGCACCGACAGGGCCGCTAGCACAGATACGCAGTATTTT

v_gene: TRBV2
j_gene: TRBJ2-7
abundance: -
d_gene: -
CDR3aa: CASSPGSYEQYF
CDR3nt: TGTGCCAGCAGTCCAGGGTCCTACGAGCAGTACTTC

v_gene: TRBV12-5
j_gene: TRBJ2-1
abundance: once
d_gene: TRBD2
CDR3aa: CASGLVHGGGQGEQFF
CDR3nt: TGTGCTAGTGGTTTGGTACATGGGGGGGGTCAGGGTGAGCAGTTCTTC

v_gene: TRBV7-6
j_gene: TRBJ1-1
abundance: -
d_gene: -
CDR3aa: CASSLSGYAAFF
CDR3nt: TGTGCCAGCAGCTTATCGGGGTATGCAGCTTTCTTT

v_gene: TRBV7-8
j_gene: TRBJ2-7
abundance: few
d_gene: -
CDR3aa: CASEGSTRGSYEQYF
CDR3nt: TGTGCCAGCGAAGGATCAACCAGGGGATCCTACGAGCAGTACTTC

v_gene: TRBV6-6
j_gene: TRBJ2-7
abundance: -
d_gene: -
CDR3aa: CASSFGQAYEQYF
CDR3nt: TGTGCCAGCAGTTTTGGACAAGCCTACGAGCAGTACTTC

v_gene: TRBV29-1
j_gene: TRBJ1-1
abundance: -
d_gene: -
CDR3aa: CSVGKDWVNTEAFF
CDR3nt: TGCAGCGTTGGCAAAGACTGGGTGAACACTGAAGCTTTCTTT

v_gene: TRBV7-2
j_gene: TRBJ1-4
abundance: once
d_gene: -
CDR3aa: CASSLAPGLANEKLFF
CDR3nt: TGTGCCAGCAGCTTAGCGCCGGGGTTAGCTAATGAAAAACTGTTTTTT

v_gene: TRBV15
j_gene: TRBJ1-4
abundance: few
d_gene: -
CDR3aa: CATSPRRQPNEKLFF
CDR3nt: TGTGCCACCAGCCCCCGGCGACAGCCTAATGAAAAACTGTTTTTT

v_gene: TRBV19
j_gene: TRBJ1-1
abundance: -
d_gene: -
CDR3aa: CASSLRGGTEAFF
CDR3nt: TGTGCCAGTAGTCTCAGGGGTGGCACTGAAGCTTTCTTT

v_gene: TRBV29-1
j_gene: TRBJ2-2
abundance: -
d_gene: -
CDR3aa: CSVYRRGGTGELFF
CDR3nt: TGCAGCGTTTATAGAAGGGGTGGAACCGGGGAGCTGTTTTTT

v_gene: TRBV18
j_gene: TRBJ1-2
abundance: -
d_gene: -
CDR3aa: CASSPPGSGANYGYTF
CDR3nt: TGTGCCAGCTCACCACCGGGAAGCGGGGCTAACTATGGCTACACCTTC

v_gene: TRBV15
j_gene: TRBJ2-7
abundance: -
d_gene: TRBD1
CDR3aa: CATSRDRGTGFSYEQYF
CDR3nt: TGTGCCACCAGCAGAGATCGGGGGACAGGGTTTTCCTACGAGCAGTACTTC

v_gene: TRBV5-1
j_gene: TRBJ2-5
abundance: -
d_gene: -
CDR3aa: CASSLAGLGQETQYF
CDR3nt: TGCGCCAGCAGCTTGGCAGGACTCGGCCAAGAGACCCAGTACTTC

v_gene: TRBV27
j_gene: TRBJ2-7
abundance: few
d_gene: -
CDR3aa: CASSSSGSSYEQYF
CDR3nt: TGTGCCAGCAGTTCGTCGGGTAGCTCCTACGAGCAGTACTTC

v_gene: TRBV5-1
j_gene: TRBJ2-4
abundance: -
d_gene: -
CDR3aa: CASSPRVGQLYF
CDR3nt: TGCGCCAGCAGCCCGAGGGTTGGACAGCTGTACTTC

v_gene: TRBV6-1
j_gene: TRBJ2-7
abundance: -
d_gene: TRBD1
CDR3aa: CASSEHSDRVPGEQYF
CDR3nt: TGTGCCAGCAGTGAACATTCGGACAGGGTGCCTGGCGAGCAGTACTTC

v_gene: TRBV5-1
j_gene: TRBJ1-5
abundance: -
d_gene: -
CDR3aa: CASSLGDGNQPQHF
CDR3nt: TGCGCCAGCAGCCTCGGGGATGGCAATCAGCCCCAGCATTTT

v_gene: TRBV10-1
j_gene: TRBJ2-1
abundance: -
d_gene: -
CDR3aa: CASSESGGVNEQFF
CDR3nt: TGCGCCAGCAGTGAGTCGGGCGGGGTGAATGAGCAGTTCTTC

v_gene: TRBV23-1
j_gene: TRBJ1-2
abundance: -
d_gene: TRBD1
CDR3aa: CASSPLGQGARGYTF
CDR3nt: TGCGCCAGCAGTCCACTGGGACAGGGGGCTAGAGGCTACACCTTC

v_gene: TRBV2
j_gene: TRBJ1-2
abundance: -
d_gene: TRBD1
CDR3aa: CASRPTGNYGYTF
CDR3nt: TGTGCCAGCAGACCGACAGGGAACTATGGCTACACCTTC

v_gene: TRBV7-8
j_gene: TRBJ2-7
abundance: -
d_gene: TRBD1
CDR3aa: CASSLRRTGGAYEQYF
CDR3nt: TGTGCCAGCAGCTTAAGGCGGACAGGGGGCGCTTACGAGCAGTACTTC

v_gene: TRBV9
j_gene: TRBJ2-1
abundance: once
d_gene: -
CDR3aa: CASSVEGWAEGEQFF
CDR3nt: TGTGCCAGCAGCGTAGAGGGATGGGCGGAGGGTGAGCAGTTCTTC

v_gene: TRBV4-1
j_gene: TRBJ1-3
abundance: -
d_gene: TRBD1
CDR3aa: CASSQHVTGTGAGNTIYF
CDR3nt: TGCGCCAGCAGCCAACATGTAACCGGGACAGGGGCTGGAAACACCATATATTTT

v_gene: TRBV7-2
j_gene: TRBJ2-2
abundance: once
d_gene: TRBD2
CDR3aa: CASSLSGLAGVTGELFF
CDR3nt: TGTGCCAGCAGCCTCTCCGGACTAGCGGGAGTGACCGGGGAGCTGTTTTTT

v_gene: TRBV12-3/TRBV12-4
j_gene: TRBJ2-4
abundance: -
d_gene: -
CDR3aa: CASRSYEQNIQYF
CDR3nt: TGTGCCAGCAGGAGCTATGAGCAAAACATTCAGTACTTC